One T cell receptor beta chain is described in this entry. There were TCR beta CDR3 regions amplified from RNA transcripts. During a first-round RT-PCR of the TCR CDR3, the HTBI primer set was used. TCRdb analysed the multiplex PCR reads with MiXCR anew, one entry per CDR3 protein. The sample yields about 400,000 distinct CDR3 sequences, about 14% seen once. Trimming removed 3 bases from V and 5 bases from J; junction bases left unmatched: 4. This CDR3 is built from 14 residues. The V gene's germline CDR1 is MNHEY and CDR2 SMNVEV (reference sequence). The data are from a study of T cells in Graves' hyperthyroidism and ophthalmopathy.

This receptor was obtained from a man in his fifties with Graves' ophthalmopathy. This rearrangement joins TRBV27 to TRBJ1-2; 9 bases agree with TRBD1. The specimen sequenced was blood. The CDR3 loop reads CASSFRDRDYGYTF. The CDR3 DNA is TGTGCCAGCAGTTTTCGGGACAGGGATTATGGCTACACCTTC.